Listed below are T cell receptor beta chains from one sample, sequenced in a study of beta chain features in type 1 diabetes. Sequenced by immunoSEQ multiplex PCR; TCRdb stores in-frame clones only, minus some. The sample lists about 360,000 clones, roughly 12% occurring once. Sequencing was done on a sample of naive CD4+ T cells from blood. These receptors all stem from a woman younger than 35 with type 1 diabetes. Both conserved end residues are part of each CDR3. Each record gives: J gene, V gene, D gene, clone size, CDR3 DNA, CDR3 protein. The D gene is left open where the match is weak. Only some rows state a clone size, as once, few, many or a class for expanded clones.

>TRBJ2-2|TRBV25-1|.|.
TGTGCCAGCAGTGAGGTACATTCTCCCGGGGAGCTGTTTTTT
CASSEVHSPGELFF
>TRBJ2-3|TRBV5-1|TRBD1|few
TGCGCCAGCAGCATGGACGGGACAGCGATAGATACGCAGTATTTT
CASSMDGTAIDTQYF
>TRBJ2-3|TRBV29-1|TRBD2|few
TGCAGCGCTCTACTAGCGGGAACAGATACGCAGTATTTT
CSALLAGTDTQYF
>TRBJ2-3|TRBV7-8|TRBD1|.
TGTGCCAGCAGTATGCGGACAGGGTCCACAGATACGCAGTATTTT
CASSMRTGSTDTQYF
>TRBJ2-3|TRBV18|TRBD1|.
TGTGCCAGCTCACCCGGGACAGGGGGAGATACGCAGTATTTT
CASSPGTGGDTQYF
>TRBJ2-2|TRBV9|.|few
TGTGCCAGCAGCGAACACAGGGTCGGGGAGCTGTTTTTT
CASSEHRVGELFF
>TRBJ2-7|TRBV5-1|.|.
TGCGCCAGCAGCCCCGGACAGTCCTACGAGCAGTACTTC
CASSPGQSYEQYF
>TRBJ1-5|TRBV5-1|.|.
TGCGCCAGCAGCTTGGCCGGAGGACAGCCCCAGCATTTT
CASSLAGGQPQHF
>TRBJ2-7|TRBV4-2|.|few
TGTGCCAGCAGCCAGCAGAGGGGGGGGGCCTACGAGCAGTACTTC
CASSQQRGGAYEQYF
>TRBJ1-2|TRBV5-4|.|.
TGTGCCAGCAGCTCCCAAGGGACATCAAACTATGGCTACACCTTC
CASSSQGTSNYGYTF
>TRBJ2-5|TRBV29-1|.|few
TGCAGCGCCGGATGGGGTGGCGGGGAGACCCAGTACTTC
CSAGWGGGETQYF
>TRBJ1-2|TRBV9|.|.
TGTGCCAGCAGGGCCGGGGTGGACAGCCCCTATGGCTACACCTTC
CASRAGVDSPYGYTF